This T cell receptor beta chain comes out of a study of blood T cell repertoires in COVID-19. Study context: There were acute and convalescent COVID-19 samples, and they came from the United States, Italy and Spain. Sources were T cells, B-cell-depleted T cells, or PBMCs; the material itself was cDNA or gDNA.

Under the authors' procedure: Quantification of nucleated cells was approximated via reference gene primer amplification. Sequencing was performed with immunoSEQ multiplex PCR; in TCRdb, only in-frame clones are kept and a portion is missing. V and J calls and clone size are given by that table; D and trimming were obtained from the DNA. The sample includes fewer than 100,000 clones, about 85% seen only once; the top ten take approximately 3.9%. The sample comprised peripheral blood. The TCR comes from a man aged 55 to 70 with acute or convalescent COVID-19.

CDR3 in DNA: TGCGCCAGCACGGGGACCCAGTACTTC. Its protein product is CASTGTQYF. This sequence joins TRBV5-1 and TRBJ2-5; D remains unclear. The CDR3 totals 9 residues. From germline, CDR1 is SGHRS and CDR2 YFSETQ. V was pared by 6 bases and J by 7 bases, with 4 bases between. The complete variable domain, with remaining parts taken from reference TRBV5-1 and TRBJ2-5, reads KAGVTQTPRYLIKTRGQQVTLSCSPISGHRSVSWYQQTPGQGLQFLFEYFSETQRNKGNFPGRFSGRQFSNSRSEMNVSTLELGDSALYLCASTGTQYFGPGTRLLVL.